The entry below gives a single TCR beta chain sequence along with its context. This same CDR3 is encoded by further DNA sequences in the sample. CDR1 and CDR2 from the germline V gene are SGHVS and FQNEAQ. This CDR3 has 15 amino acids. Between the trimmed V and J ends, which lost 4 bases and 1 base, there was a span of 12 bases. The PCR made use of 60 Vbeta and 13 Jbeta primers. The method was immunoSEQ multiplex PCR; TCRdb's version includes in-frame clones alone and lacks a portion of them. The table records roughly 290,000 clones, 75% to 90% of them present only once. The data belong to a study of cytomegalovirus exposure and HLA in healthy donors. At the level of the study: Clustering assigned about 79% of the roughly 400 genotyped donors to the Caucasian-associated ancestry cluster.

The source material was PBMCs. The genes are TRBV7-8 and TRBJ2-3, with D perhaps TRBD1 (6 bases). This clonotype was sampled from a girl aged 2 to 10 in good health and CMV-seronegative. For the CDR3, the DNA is TGTGCCAGCAGCTCCTCAGGGGCCGGCACAGATACGCAGTATTTT. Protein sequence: CASSSSGAGTDTQYF.